This passage covers 27 T cell receptor beta chains from one sample sequenced in a study of molecular identifiers for immune sequencing clone quantification. TCRdb re-called the PCR reads through MiXCR, storing one row per CDR3 protein. The profile shows around 320,000 distinct CDR3 sequences, roughly a quarter of them singletons. Sequenced material: naive CD8+ T cells from blood, with Jurkat cell RNA spiked in. The subset is: FACS-sorted CD8+CD4-CCR7+CD45RA+ naive T cells. The receptors come from a human donor in good health. Some libraries in this study had Jurkat cell RNA spiked in.

The chain recombines TRBV7-9 with TRBJ2-1; D perhaps matches TRBD1 (6 bases). The CDR3 runs 16 residues. Germline loops: CDR1 SEHNR, CDR2 FQNEAQ (reference sequence). V lost 5 bases and J 2 bases, leaving 16 bases between the germline ends. This CDR3 is CASSPRETGTYNEQFF. Here the CDR3 DNA reads TGTGCCAGCAGCCCGAGGGAGACAGGTACCTACAATGAGCAGTTCTTC.

V is TRBV27 and J is TRBJ1-5; D is possibly TRBD1 (6 bases). Deletions cut 1 base from V and 0 bases from J, with 16 bases between. Germline lookup yields CDR1 MNHEY and CDR2 SMNVEV (reference sequence). The CDR3 is made up of 18 amino acids. This CDR3 reads CASSLLGAALYSNQPQHF. The CDR3 DNA reads TGTGCCAGCAGTTTATTGGGGGCAGCTTTGTATAGCAATCAGCCCCAGCATTTT.

This clonotype was seen ten or more times. The chain's CDR3 is CASRGHEIERNTGELFF. CDR3 nucleotide sequence: TGTGCCAGCAGGGGACACGAAATTGAGCGGAACACCGGGGAGCTGTTTTTT. The rearrangement links TRBV12-3 or TRBV12-4 to TRBJ2-2, with D perhaps TRBD1 (6 bases). There are 17 residues in the CDR3. Trimming left V 6 bases short and J 1 base short, with 18 bases between.

Many counts were recorded for this clonotype. The V and J genes are TRBV19 and TRBJ2-7, with D unclear. Germline CDR1 is LNHDA and CDR2 is SQIVND (reference sequence). Trimming left V 5 bases short and J 4 bases short, with 12 bases between. This CDR3 has 13 amino acids. CDR3 sequence reads: CASSLPLGYEQYF. In DNA, the CDR3 is TGTGCCAGTAGTCTACCCCTTGGGTACGAGCAGTACTTC.

This chain links TRBV20-1 with TRBJ2-3, with a tentative D call TRBD1 (5 bases). Germline V CDR1 and CDR2: DFQATT, SNEGSKA (reference sequence). V was trimmed by 0 bases and J by 0 bases, leaving 10 bases between them. The CDR3 has 15 residues. The CDR3 region has the DNA TGCAGTGCTAGAGATTGGGGCAGTAGCACAGATACGCAGTATTTT. It yields the protein CSARDWGSSTDTQYF.

The genes are TRBV2 and TRBJ1-5; D is unresolved. Germline V gene sequence: CDR1 SNHLY, CDR2 FYNNEI. The CDR3 is 13 amino acids. The V end was cut by 7 bases, the J end by 0 bases, with 7 bases between. The CDR3 sequence is CASTKNSNQPQHF. CDR3 in DNA: TGTGCCAGCACCAAGAATAGCAATCAGCCCCAGCATTTT.

The V call is TRBV28, the J call TRBJ2-7, with D unresolved. From germline, CDR1 is MDHEN and CDR2 SYDVKM. The CDR3 extends over 17 amino acids. V lost 3 bases and J lost 2, with 20 bases in between. In nucleotides, the CDR3 is TGTGCCAGCAGTTTCCTGACCAAGGGTACCATTGCCTACGAGCAGTACTTC. Amino acid sequence: CASSFLTKGTIAYEQYF. The variable domain in full, with the rest retrieved from reference TRBV28 and TRBJ2-7, is DVKVTQSSRYLVKRTGEKVFLECVQDMDHENMFWYRQDPGLGLRLIYFSYDVKMKEKGDIPEGYSVSREKKERFSLILESASTNQTSMYLCASSFLTKGTIAYEQYFGPGTRLTVT.

In this sample, this clonotype turned up once. This may be a read error: a much more frequent sequence differs by one nucleotide. The V call is TRBV7-6, the J call TRBJ2-5; tentative D call: TRBD2 (7 bases). This CDR3 contains 13 residues. CDR1 and CDR2 (germline): SGHVS, FNYEAQ. The CDR3 DNA sequence: TGTGCCAGCAGCCGAGGGGGGGAAGAGACCCGGTACTTC. It translates to CASSRGGEETRYF.

Comment on this clonotype: A much larger clone is a single base away; this may be a read error. CDR3 loop: CGVEEVLDTQYF. Written as DNA, the CDR3 is TGCGGCGTTGAAGAGGTTTTAGATACGCAGTATTTT. The genes are TRBV29-1 and TRBJ2-3; the D is unclear. CDR1 is SQVTM, CDR2 ANQGSEA, per germline. The CDR3 runs to 12 residues.

This chain joins TRBV10-3 and TRBJ2-2, with D possibly TRBD1 on 6 matching bases. The V and J ends lost 2 bases and 7 bases respectively, with 11 bases between them. Germline CDR1 reads ENHRY; CDR2 reads SYGVKD. The CDR3 totals 14 residues. In nucleotides, the CDR3 is TGTGCCATCAGTGAGACAGGGTCCGGCGGGGAGCTGTTTTTT. Translating gives CAISETGSGGELFF.

The genes are TRBV12-3 or TRBV12-4 and TRBJ2-5, with D possibly TRBD1 on 5 matching bases. Trimming pared 3 bases from V and 2 bases from J, leaving 10 bases between. The CDR3 runs 14 residues. CDR3 loop: CASSFHRSQETQYF. In DNA form, the CDR3 reads TGTGCCAGCAGTTTCCACAGGTCGCAAGAGACCCAGTACTTC.

This clonotype was counted between two and nine times. This chain connects TRBV7-2 to TRBJ2-7, with TRBD1 matching 9 bases. The germline CDR1 and CDR2 sequences are SGHTA and FQGNSA. The CDR3 is made up of 18 amino acids. J lost 3 bases, V lost 5 bases, and 17 bases had no gene match. CDR3 in amino acids: CASSLIPGQGFPNYEQYF. As DNA, the CDR3 is TGTGCCAGCAGCCTAATTCCGGGACAGGGATTCCCAAACTACGAGCAGTACTTC.

This clonotype was observed a few times. The chain combines TRBV7-9 with TRBJ2-3; TRBD1 aligns across 9 bases. J lost 4 bases, V lost 5 bases, and 10 bases had no gene match. This CDR3 is built from 16 residues. The germline V gene has CDR1 SEHNR and CDR2 FQNEAQ (reference sequence). CDR3 amino acids: CASSVTGTGIPDTQYF. The CDR3 DNA sequence: TGTGCCAGCAGCGTAACCGGGACAGGGATTCCAGATACGCAGTATTTT.

Regarding this clonotype: The CDR3 does not close with the conserved phenylalanine or tryptophan, likely indicating a read error. V is TRBV2 and J is TRBJ2-6; TRBD2 agrees at 7 bases. The CDR3 extends over 16 amino acids. V shed 7 bases and J 0 bases; nucleotides not matched to a gene: 6. The germline CDR1 and CDR2 sequences are SNHLY and FYNNEI. CDR3 nucleotides: TGTGCCAGCATCGAGGGACTACTCTCTGGGGCCAACGTCCTGACTCTC. Encoded protein: CASIEGLLSGANVLTL.

The chain couples TRBV6-2 or TRBV6-3 to TRBJ1-2, with unresolved D. The V end was cut by 0 bases, the J end by 3 bases, with 2 bases between. This CDR3 comprises 12 residues. Looked up from germline, CDR1 is MNHEY and CDR2 is SVGEGT. This CDR3 reads CASSYSYYGYTF. DNA for the CDR3: TGTGCCAGCAGTTACTCGTACTATGGCTACACCTTC.

Regarding this clonotype: A much larger clonotype is one base distant, so this may be a read error. DNA for the CDR3: TGTGCCACCAGTTACTCGACAGATAGCAATCAGCCCCAGCATTTT. This translates into CATSYSTDSNQPQHF. The gene calls are TRBV6-2 or TRBV6-3 and TRBJ1-5, with TRBD1 as a possible D gene (5 bases). Germline V lookup: CDR1 MNHEY, CDR2 SVGEGT. The CDR3 is 15 amino acids.

This chain links TRBV7-9 with TRBJ2-7; D perhaps matches TRBD2 (6 bases). The V and J ends lost 11 bases and 1 base respectively, with 18 bases between them. The CDR3 spans 14 residues. CDR1 is SEHNR and CDR2 is FQNEAQ in the germline V gene (reference sequence). The CDR3 nucleotides read TGTGCCCAGGCCCCGAAGACTAGGTCCTACGAGCAGTACTTC. This translates into CAQAPKTRSYEQYF.

Points on this clonotype: A much larger clone differs by one base, so this may be a read error. The rearrangement uses TRBV28 and TRBJ2-7, with a possible D match to TRBD2 (6 bases). Germline-derived CDR1 and CDR2 are MDHEN and SYDVKM. The CDR3 sequence is 13 residues long. CDR3: CVTGGADSYEQYF. The CDR3 bases are TGTGTCACCGGGGGAGCAGACTCCTACGAGCAGTACTTC.

To note about this clonotype: This may come from a read error, since a much larger clone is one base off. The chain recombines TRBV24-1 with TRBJ2-2; weak D call: TRBD2 (5 bases). Trimming took off 7 bases at V and 7 bases at J, with 15 bases between the two ends. Germline CDR1 KGHDR, CDR2 SFDVKD. The CDR3 sequence is 14 residues long. CDR3 bases: TGTGCCACCAGCGGGGTCCCCATGGTCGGGGAGCTGTTTTTT. Translating gives CATSGVPMVGELFF.

The rearrangement uses TRBV4-1 and TRBJ2-7, with a possible D match to TRBD1 (6 bases). The CDR3 is 15 residues long. With 3 bases removed from V and 5 bases from J, the gap between germline ends came to 17 bases. The germline gives CDR1 MGHRA, CDR2 YSYEKL. The CDR3 spells CASSHPGVGSDEQYF. CDR3 in DNA: TGCGCCAGCAGCCACCCAGGGGTGGGTTCCGACGAGCAGTACTTC.

Many counts were recorded for this clonotype. This chain connects TRBV29-1 to TRBJ2-3; D is perhaps TRBD2 (5 bases). This CDR3 contains 13 residues. Trimming stripped 6 bases from V and 3 bases from J, with 13 bases between. The V gene's germline CDR1 is SQVTM and CDR2 ANQGSEA. The CDR3 coding sequence is TGCAGCGTCCCATACGGGGTGACAGATACGCAGTATTTT. Protein product: CSVPYGVTDTQYF.

V usage is TRBV27 and J usage is TRBJ1-6, with D unclear. V was clipped by 7 bases and J by 9 bases, with 19 bases between them. The CDR3 runs to 15 residues. Germline V CDR1 and CDR2: MNHEY, SMNVEV (reference sequence). CDR3 region: CASNPPPETSSPLHF. Here the CDR3 DNA reads TGTGCCAGCAACCCGCCACCTGAGACGAGTTCACCCCTCCACTTT.

V and J are TRBV5-4 and TRBJ2-7; D uncertain. Per the germline V gene, CDR1 is SGHNT and CDR2 is YYREEE (reference sequence). V was trimmed by 1 base and J by 5 bases, leaving 13 bases between them. The CDR3 totals 14 residues. The CDR3 loop reads CASSLYSTGHEQYF. The CDR3 DNA sequence: TGTGCCAGCAGCTTGTACAGCACCGGACACGAGCAGTACTTC.

The V call is TRBV4-3, the J call TRBJ2-7, with 9 nucleotides matching TRBD1. The trim removed 0 bases at V and 2 bases at J, leaving 5 bases unmatched. This CDR3 is built from 16 residues. Germline V gene data show CDR1 as LGHNA and CDR2 as YSLEER. The CDR3, as DNA: TGCGCCAGCAGCCAAGATGTGGGACAGGGCCCCTACGAGCAGTACTTC. This encodes CASSQDVGQGPYEQYF.

Ten or more counts support this clonotype. This sequence joins TRBV4-3 and TRBJ2-4; the D gene is possibly TRBD1 (5 bases). This CDR3 region has 15 residues. Trimming removed 1 base at V and 4 bases at J, with 11 bases between. Germline CDR1 and CDR2: LGHNA and YSLEER. CDR3 coding DNA: TGCGCCAGCAGCCAAGTGATCCAGGGTAAAAACATTCAGTACTTC. It encodes CASSQVIQGKNIQYF.

This clonotype was detected a few times. The chain's CDR3 is CASSIPSGSVTDTQYF. Written as DNA, the CDR3 is TGTGCCAGTAGTATCCCCTCAGGGTCGGTAACAGATACGCAGTATTTT. This rearrangement joins TRBV19 to TRBJ2-3; the D gene is possibly TRBD1 (5 bases). The CDR3 loop spans 16 amino acids. Trimming removed 3 bases from V and 3 bases from J, with 16 bases in between. Germline CDR1 LNHDA, CDR2 SQIVND (reference sequence).

This clonotype was recorded a few times. The V call is TRBV3-1, the J call TRBJ1-1, with a possible D match to TRBD1 (6 bases). V lost 4 bases and J 8 bases, leaving 14 bases between the germline ends. Germline values: CDR1 LGHDT, CDR2 YNNKEL (reference sequence). The CDR3 has 13 amino acids. The CDR3 DNA is TGTGCCAGCAGCCCCGGGACACCGGACGAAGCTTTCTTT. As protein: CASSPGTPDEAFF.